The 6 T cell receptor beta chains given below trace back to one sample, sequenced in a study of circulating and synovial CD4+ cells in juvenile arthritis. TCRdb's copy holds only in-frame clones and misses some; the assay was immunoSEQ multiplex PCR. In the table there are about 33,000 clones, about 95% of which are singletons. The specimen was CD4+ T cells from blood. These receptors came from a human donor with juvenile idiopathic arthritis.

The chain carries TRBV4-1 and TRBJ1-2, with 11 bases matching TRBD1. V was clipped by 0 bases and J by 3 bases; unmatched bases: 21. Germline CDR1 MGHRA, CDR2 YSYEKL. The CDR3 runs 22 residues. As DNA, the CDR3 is TGCGCCAGCAGCCAAGAAAGGATCCCCATTGAAGGACAGGGGGCGAAGTACTATGGCTACACCTTC. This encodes CASSQERIPIEGQGAKYYGYTF.

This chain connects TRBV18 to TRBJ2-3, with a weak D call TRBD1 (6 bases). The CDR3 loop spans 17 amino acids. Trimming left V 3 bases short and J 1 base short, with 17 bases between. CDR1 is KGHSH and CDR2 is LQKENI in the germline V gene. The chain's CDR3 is CASSPVRGSLRTDTQYF. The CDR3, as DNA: TGTGCCAGCTCACCGGTCAGGGGTTCACTTCGCACAGATACGCAGTATTTT.

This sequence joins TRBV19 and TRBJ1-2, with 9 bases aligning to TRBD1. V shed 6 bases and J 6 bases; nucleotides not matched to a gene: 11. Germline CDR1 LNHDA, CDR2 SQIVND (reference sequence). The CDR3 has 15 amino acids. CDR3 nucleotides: TGTGCCAGTAGATTCACAGGGGGCGGCGGTGATGGCTACACCTTC. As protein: CASRFTGGGGDGYTF.

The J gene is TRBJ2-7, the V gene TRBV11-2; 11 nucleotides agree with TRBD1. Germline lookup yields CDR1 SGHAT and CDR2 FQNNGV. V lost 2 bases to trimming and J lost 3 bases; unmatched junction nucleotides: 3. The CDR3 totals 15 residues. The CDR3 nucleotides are TGTGCCAGCAGCTTAACGGGACAGGGGGTCTACGAGCAGTACTTC. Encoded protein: CASSLTGQGVYEQYF.

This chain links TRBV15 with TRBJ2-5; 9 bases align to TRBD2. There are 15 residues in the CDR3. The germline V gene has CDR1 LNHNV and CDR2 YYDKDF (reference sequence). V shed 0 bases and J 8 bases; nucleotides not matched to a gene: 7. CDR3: CATSRDLAGGETQYF. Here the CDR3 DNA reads TGTGCCACCAGCAGAGATTTGGCGGGAGGGGAAACCCAGTACTTC.

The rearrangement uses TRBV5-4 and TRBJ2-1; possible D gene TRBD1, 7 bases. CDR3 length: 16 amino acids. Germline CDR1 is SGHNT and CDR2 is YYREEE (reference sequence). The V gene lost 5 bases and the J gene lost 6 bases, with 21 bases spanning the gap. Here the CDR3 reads CASSSGGTGGGNEQFF. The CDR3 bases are TGTGCCAGCAGTTCAGGGGGGACCGGCGGAGGCAATGAGCAGTTCTTC.